The 29 T cell receptor beta chains below all came from one sample that was sequenced in a study of cytomegalovirus exposure and HLA in healthy donors. PCR used 60 Vbeta primers and 13 Jbeta primers. Assay: immunoSEQ multiplex PCR; the TCRdb copy retains only in-frame clones and omits some. The sample has 75,000 to 95,000 clones; the top ten hold approximately 1.4%. The sample consisted of PBMCs. All receptors come from a woman aged 55 to 70 in good health and CMV-seronegative.

CDR3 sequence: CASSSTIAGGYHEQYF. In nucleotides, the CDR3 is TGTGCCAGCAGCTCGACTATAGCGGGAGGATACCACGAGCAGTACTTC. The chain joins TRBV7-2 to TRBJ2-5; 10 nucleotides agree with TRBD2. Matching the DNA end better, TRBJ2-7 makes the J call doubtful. This CDR3 has 16 residues. Germline V gene lookup returns CDR1 SGHTA and CDR2 FQGNSA.

As regards this clone: Other nucleotide sequences in the sample specify the same CDR3. V usage is TRBV6-5 and J usage is TRBJ1-5; D not certain. The CDR3 spans 13 residues. Germline V gene lookup returns CDR1 MNHEY and CDR2 SVGAGI. Between the trimmed V and J ends, which lost 3 bases and 4 bases, there was a span of 7 bases. CDR3 bases: TGTGCCAGCAGTTATACGGAGAATCAGCCCCAGCATTTT. This sequence encodes CASSYTENQPQHF.

This rearrangement joins TRBV29-1 to TRBJ1-1, with 7 positions matching TRBD1. Per germline, CDR1 SQVTM and CDR2 ANQGSEA. CDR3 size: 16 residues. With V trimmed by 6 bases and J by 4 bases, 17 bases remained unmatched. The CDR3: CSVTSGGWDLSTEAFF. DNA of the CDR3: TGCAGCGTAACCTCAGGGGGATGGGACTTGAGCACTGAAGCTTTCTTT.

This chain links TRBV11-2 with TRBJ2-5; D is perhaps TRBD1 (5 bases). Trimming took off 5 bases at V and 7 bases at J, with 14 bases between the two ends. The CDR3 totals 13 residues. Germline lookup yields CDR1 SGHAT and CDR2 FQNNGV. The CDR3 region has the DNA TGTGCCAGCAGCCACCGACAGTTTCGGACCCAGTACTTC. Translating gives CASSHRQFRTQYF.

This chain joins TRBV12-5 and TRBJ2-5, with D unresolved. The J call could be wrong; TRBJ2-7 is a better fit for the DNA end. The CDR3 contains 14 residues. Germline CDR1 and CDR2: LGHNT and FRNRAP. CDR3 bases: TGTGCTAGTGGTTTGACAGAGTTAGGTTACGAGCAGTACTTC. Translated, it gives CASGLTELGYEQYF.

The V call is TRBV28, the J call TRBJ2-7, with 9 bases lining up with TRBD1. CDR3 size: 18 residues. Germline values: CDR1 MDHEN, CDR2 SYDVKM. Losses at the gene ends were 3 bases for V and 0 bases for J; bases not matched to a gene: 12. CDR3 nucleotides: TGTGCCAGCAGTTTGAGGGGACAGGGAGCCCAACGCTCCTACGAGCAGTACTTC. Amino acid sequence: CASSLRGQGAQRSYEQYF.

The chain couples TRBV11-1 to TRBJ1-5, with D uncertain. The length of the CDR3 is 13 residues. The V end was cut by 1 base, the J end by 4 bases, with 5 bases between. The germline V gene encodes CDR1 SGHAT and CDR2 FQDESV (reference sequence). The CDR3 sequence is CASSLGENQPQHF. The CDR3 DNA sequence: TGTGCCAGCAGCTTAGGCGAGAATCAGCCCCAGCATTTT.

V is TRBV19 and J is TRBJ2-1; 7 bases map to TRBD1. Germline values: CDR1 LNHDA, CDR2 SQIVND (reference sequence). CDR3 length: 15 amino acids. J gave up 9 bases and V 7 bases, and 15 bases lay outside the gene matches. The CDR3 loop reads CASMRIATGQLEQFF. DNA for the CDR3: TGTGCCAGTATGCGTATCGCGACAGGGCAACTTGAGCAGTTCTTC.

The CDR3 DNA sequence: TGTGCCAGCAGCTTGATACAGTCGGGACAGGCCTTACAGACCCAGTACTTC. Amino acid sequence: CASSLIQSGQALQTQYF. The V gene is TRBV5-6, the J gene TRBJ2-5; TRBD1 matches 8 bases. Germline loops: CDR1 SGHDT, CDR2 YYEEEE. The CDR3 sequence is 17 residues long. Germline trimming cut 1 base from V and 6 bases from J; bases unmatched to any gene: 14.

CDR3 in amino acids: CASSQAGTSGYNEQFF. The CDR3 bases are TGTGCCAGCAGCCAAGCCGGGACTAGCGGATACAATGAGCAGTTCTTC. This chain joins TRBV11-3 and TRBJ2-1; 11 bases are shared with TRBD2. Looked up from germline, CDR1 is SGHNT and CDR2 is YENEEA. V was pared by 5 bases and J by 4 bases, with 7 bases of the junction left unmatched. The CDR3 contains 16 residues. The whole variable domain, filled in from reference TRBV11-3 and TRBJ2-1, reads EAGVVQSPRYKIIEKKQPVAFWCNPISGHNTLYWYLQNLGQGPELLIRYENEEAVDDSQLPKDRFSAERLKGVDSTLKIQPAELGDSAVYLCASSQAGTSGYNEQFFGPGTRLTVL.

For the CDR3, the DNA is TGTGCCAGCAGTTACCGACAGGGGGCAAATGAGCAGTTCTTC. Residues: CASSYRQGANEQFF. The chain couples TRBV6-5 to TRBJ2-1, with 10 bases aligning to TRBD1. With V trimmed by 2 bases and J by 7 bases, 2 bases remained unmatched. The germline gives CDR1 MNHEY, CDR2 SVGAGI. The CDR3 spans 14 residues.

The V gene is TRBV4-3, the J gene TRBJ2-3, with TRBD2 matching 11 bases. The CDR3 has 21 amino acids. Germline CDR1 and CDR2: LGHNA and YSLEER. V trimming: 4 bases; J trimming: 5 bases; junction bases outside the gene matches: 23. CDR3 DNA: TGCGCCAGCAGCCTTAATGTCAGGGGGGATAGCGGGAGGGCCGATGGAGATACGCAGTATTTT. Translation: CASSLNVRGDSGRADGDTQYF.

The chain joins TRBV10-3 to TRBJ1-1; 8 bases are a match to TRBD1. Trimming at V came to 5 bases and at J to 2 bases, leaving 7 bases not matched to a gene. Germline V gives CDR1 ENHRY, CDR2 SYGVKD. This CDR3 region has 15 residues. The CDR3 spells CAISPTGDPNTEAFF. In nucleotides, the CDR3 is TGTGCCATCAGTCCGACAGGGGACCCTAACACTGAAGCTTTCTTT.

As to this clone: Different DNA sequences within this sample yield the same CDR3. The J gene is TRBJ1-5, the V gene TRBV28; TRBD1 aligns across 9 bases. J lost 7 bases, V lost 4 bases, and 5 bases had no gene match. Germline loops: CDR1 MDHEN, CDR2 SYDVKM. The CDR3 runs to 14 residues. In DNA, the CDR3 is TGTGCCAGCAGTTCCGACAGGGGGAGGCAGCCCCAGCATTTT. Encoded protein: CASSSDRGRQPQHF. Full variable domain (outside the CDR3, taken from reference TRBV28 and TRBJ1-5): DVKVTQSSRYLVKRTGEKVFLECVQDMDHENMFWYRQDPGLGLRLIYFSYDVKMKEKGDIPEGYSVSREKKERFSLILESASTNQTSMYLCASSSDRGRQPQHFGDGTRLSIL.

The chain employs TRBV14 and TRBJ1-6; TRBD1 matches at 8 bases. This CDR3 is built from 15 residues. V dropped 6 bases and J dropped 3; count of bases not matched to a gene: 4. Germline CDR1 and CDR2: SGHDN and FVKESK. The CDR3 sequence: CASRRTGHYNSPLHF. The CDR3 DNA sequence: TGTGCCAGCAGGCGGACAGGGCACTATAATTCACCCCTCCACTTT.

The CDR3 DNA reads as TGTGCCAGTAGTATTAGCGCGACGTCCTACGAGCAGTACTTC. This sequence encodes CASSISATSYEQYF. V gene TRBV19 combines with J gene TRBJ2-5; a possible D gene is TRBD2 (5 bases). The J call is in doubt because the DNA end fits TRBJ2-7 better. Germline CDR1 and CDR2: LNHDA and SQIVND (reference sequence). The CDR3 loop spans 14 amino acids.

V usage is TRBV19 and J usage is TRBJ2-5; D is possibly TRBD2 (6 bases). The closer fit of TRBJ2-7 to the DNA end suggests the J call may be wrong. This CDR3 is built from 15 residues. Germline lookup yields CDR1 LNHDA and CDR2 SQIVND (reference sequence). As DNA, the CDR3 is TGTGCCAGTAGTAGGGGGGACCAAGCCTCCTACGAGCAGTACTTC. Its protein product is CASSRGDQASYEQYF.

In nucleotides, the CDR3 is TGTGCCAGCAGCATAGCGACACACACCGGGGAGCTGTTTTTT. It translates to CASSIATHTGELFF. The gene calls are TRBV13 and TRBJ2-2; tentative D call: TRBD2 (5 bases). Trimming stripped 5 bases from V and 3 bases from J, with 10 bases between. Germline CDR1 PRHDT, CDR2 FYEKMQ (reference sequence). The CDR3 extends over 14 amino acids.

The rearrangement joins TRBV18 to TRBJ2-7; 7 positions match TRBD1. The germline V gene has CDR1 KGHSH and CDR2 LQKENI. The CDR3 extends over 15 amino acids. Germline trimming cut 3 bases from V and 0 bases from J; bases unmatched to any gene: 5. CDR3 nucleotide sequence: TGTGCCAGCTCACCTTGGGACAGAAGCTCCTACGAGCAGTACTTC. As protein: CASSPWDRSSYEQYF.

The rearrangement uses TRBV28 and TRBJ2-7, with TRBD2 matching over 8 bases. J lost 6 bases, V lost 5 bases, and 18 bases had no gene match. This CDR3 is 17 amino acids long. CDR1 and CDR2 (germline): MDHEN, SYDVKM. DNA of the CDR3: TGTGCCAGCAGTGCAATGGAGGGGTCGGCGGGAGGTGGCGAGCAGTACTTC. Its protein is CASSAMEGSAGGGEQYF.

V usage is TRBV4-2 and J usage is TRBJ2-3; 9 bases line up with TRBD2. In germline, CDR1 is LGHNA, CDR2 YNFKEQ. The CDR3 runs to 16 residues. J lost 3 bases, V lost 3 bases, and 7 bases had no gene match. The DNA of the CDR3 is TGTGCCAGCAGCCAGTCCCTAGCGGGAATGACAGATACGCAGTATTTT. Translated, it gives CASSQSLAGMTDTQYF.

This sequence joins TRBV5-6 and TRBJ2-3; D possibly corresponds to TRBD1 (5 bases). Per germline, CDR1 SGHDT and CDR2 YYEEEE. The CDR3 consists of 13 residues. Trimming shortened V by 1 base and J by 4 bases, and 7 bases separated the two germline ends. The CDR3 DNA is TGTGCCAGCAGCTTGCAGGGTTCAGATACGCAGTATTTT. Its translation: CASSLQGSDTQYF. Filled out from reference TRBV5-6 and TRBJ2-3, the complete variable domain reads DAGVTQSPTHLIKTRGQQVTLRCSPKSGHDTVSWYQQALGQGPQFIFQYYEEEERQRGNFPDRFSGHQFPNYSSELNVNALLLGDSALYLCASSLQGSDTQYFGPGTRLTVL.

This chain uses TRBV11-3 with TRBJ2-3, with 9 bases lining up with TRBD2. Germline values: CDR1 SGHNT, CDR2 YENEEA. The CDR3 has 15 amino acids. With V trimmed by 1 base and J by 2 bases, 1 base remained unmatched. The CDR3 region has the DNA TGTGCCAGCAGCTTAGGACTAGCGGACACAGATACGCAGTATTTT. It encodes CASSLGLADTDTQYF.

The chain employs TRBV14 and TRBJ2-7, with D possibly being TRBD2 (6 bases). Trimming left V 8 bases short and J 6 bases short, with 17 bases between. Germline V gene sequence: CDR1 SGHDN, CDR2 FVKESK. The CDR3 is 13 residues long. CDR3 region: CASRGTGVGEQYF. The CDR3 coding sequence is TGTGCCAGCCGCGGGACGGGGGTTGGCGAGCAGTACTTC.

This chain links TRBV12-5 with TRBJ2-3, with 7 nucleotides matching TRBD2. J was trimmed by 5 bases and V by 6 bases; bases with no gene match: 11. The CDR3 runs to 15 residues. Germline V CDR1 and CDR2: LGHNT, FRNRAP. The DNA for the CDR3 is TGTGCTAGTGGCCTCTCCTCGGGAGGTGGAGATACGCAGTATTTT. Its protein product is CASGLSSGGGDTQYF. The full variable domain, rest sourced from reference TRBV12-5 and TRBJ2-3, is DARVTQTPRHKVTEMGQEVTMRCQPILGHNTVFWYRQTMMQGLELLAYFRNRAPLDDSGMPKDRFSAEMPDATLATLKIQPSEPRDSAVYFCASGLSSGGGDTQYFGPGTRLTVL.

The chain carries TRBV7-2 and TRBJ2-1; a possible D gene is TRBD2 (6 bases). The CDR3 has 13 residues. Trimming left V 4 bases short and J 12 bases short, with 16 bases between. Germline values: CDR1 SGHTA, CDR2 FQGNSA. CDR3: CASSSEPRGGQFF. DNA of the CDR3: TGTGCCAGCAGCTCTGAGCCCCGGGGAGGGCAGTTCTTC.

The chain links TRBV10-3 to TRBJ2-7; D perhaps matches TRBD2 (7 bases). CDR1 ENHRY and CDR2 SYGVKD come from the germline V gene. V lost 11 bases, J lost 9 bases, and 23 bases lay in between. This CDR3 is built from 13 residues. In nucleotides, the CDR3 is TGTGCCCCCCAAGGGGGGGAGGGTGGGAGGCAGTACTTC. Its translation: CAPQGGEGGRQYF.

The CDR3 nucleotides read TGTGCCAGCAGCTTGGTTGGTAGCGGGGTACGCGAGCAGTACTTC. Translation gives CASSLVGSGVREQYF. The V call is TRBV5-4, the J call TRBJ2-7; 8 bases line up with TRBD2. V lost 0 bases and J lost 6; bases outside the gene matches: 8. This CDR3 is 15 amino acids long. Germline V gene lookup returns CDR1 SGHNT and CDR2 YYREEE (reference sequence).

The gene calls are TRBV10-3 and TRBJ2-3, with a possible D match to TRBD2 (6 bases). In germline, CDR1 is ENHRY, CDR2 SYGVKD. CDR3 size: 15 residues. The V end was cut by 7 bases, the J end by 2 bases, with 16 bases between. The CDR3 is CAINQGLVDTDTQYF. In DNA form, the CDR3 reads TGTGCCATCAATCAGGGACTCGTAGACACAGATACGCAGTATTTT.